These 21 T cell receptor beta chains came from one sample sequenced in a study of blood T cell repertoires in COVID-19. The method was immunoSEQ multiplex PCR; TCRdb's version includes in-frame clones alone and lacks a portion of them. The sample includes around 150,000 clones, around 84% of them seen just once. Material for sequencing was peripheral blood. The receptor source for this set is a woman at least 80 years old with acute or convalescent COVID-19.

The gene calls are TRBV6-5 and TRBJ2-3; weak D call: TRBD1 (6 bases). V lost 3 bases, J lost 4 bases, and 14 bases lay in between. This CDR3 region has 15 residues. CDR1 is MNHEY, CDR2 SVGAGI, per germline. The CDR3, as DNA: TGTGCCAGCAGTTATTCTCAGACAGGTCCAGATACGCAGTATTTT. Its protein is CASSYSQTGPDTQYF.

V gene TRBV28 combines with J gene TRBJ2-3, with D possibly matching TRBD2 (6 bases). This CDR3 spans 16 amino acids. V was trimmed by 4 bases and J by 2 bases, leaving 16 bases between them. Looked up from germline, CDR1 is MDHEN and CDR2 is SYDVKM. CDR3 loop: CASSSGTASVTDTQYF. Here the CDR3 DNA reads TGTGCCAGCAGTTCTGGGACTGCGTCTGTCACAGATACGCAGTATTTT.

This chain joins TRBV29-1 and TRBJ2-7, with D perhaps matching TRBD1 (6 bases). The CDR3 covers 14 residues. V was pared by 7 bases and J by 2 bases, with 18 bases between. Per germline, CDR1 SQVTM and CDR2 ANQGSEA. The CDR3 is CSAARDTSPYEQYF. In nucleotides, the CDR3 is TGCAGCGCAGCCCGGGACACCAGCCCCTACGAGCAGTACTTC.

The chain joins TRBV19 to TRBJ1-1, with D uncertain. The germline V and J ends were trimmed by 3 bases and 2 bases, with 22 bases remaining between them. The CDR3 extends over 18 amino acids. Germline lookup yields CDR1 LNHDA and CDR2 SQIVND (reference sequence). The CDR3 is CASSILSPLRRGNTEAFF. The CDR3 region has the DNA TGTGCCAGTAGTATTTTATCACCGTTGAGACGAGGAAACACTGAAGCTTTCTTT.

The chain couples TRBV21-1 to TRBJ2-1; no DNA check was done on the table's D call, TRBD2. TRBV21-1 is listed as a pseudogene. This CDR3 has 13 amino acids. DNA of the CDR3: TGTGCCAGCAGCAACCAACTAGCCCATGAGCAGTTCTTC. It yields the protein CASSNQLAHEQFF.

The J gene is TRBJ2-1, the V gene TRBV28, with TRBD1 identical over 8 bases. Trimming at V came to 10 bases and at J to 7 bases, leaving 12 bases not matched to a gene. This CDR3 has 14 residues. Germline CDR1 reads MDHEN; CDR2 reads SYDVKM. The CDR3 is CATDRGEFENEQFF. The CDR3 coding sequence is TGTGCCACCGACAGGGGAGAGTTTGAGAATGAGCAGTTCTTC.

V gene TRBV29-1 combines with J gene TRBJ1-5; TRBD1 matches 7 bases. The CDR3 extends over 15 amino acids. With 6 bases clipped from V and 4 bases from J, the junction kept 12 bases outside the gene matches. Germline values: CDR1 SQVTM, CDR2 ANQGSEA. The CDR3 region is CSVVGAGGPNQPQHF. In DNA, the CDR3 is TGCAGCGTGGTGGGGGCAGGGGGGCCGAATCAGCCCCAGCATTTT. The full variable domain, rest sourced from reference TRBV29-1 and TRBJ1-5, is SAVISQKPSRDICQRGTSLTIQCQVDSQVTMMFWYRQQPGQSLTLIATANQGSEATYESGFVIDKFPISRPNLTFSTLTVSNMSPEDSSIYLCSVVGAGGPNQPQHFGDGTRLSIL.

This clone was counted only a few times. V is TRBV5-1 and J is TRBJ1-1; D is possibly TRBD1 (5 bases). Germline loops: CDR1 SGHRS, CDR2 YFSETQ. CDR3 length equals 16 residues. Deletions cut 5 bases from V and 5 bases from J, with 22 bases between. The CDR3 nucleotides read TGCGCCAGCAGGCTTAGGGGAGGTTTTGAGGCTACTGAAGCTTTCTTT. Protein sequence: CASRLRGGFEATEAFF.

CDR3 protein: CASSPGSSFALGEQYF. CDR3 in DNA: TGTGCCAGCAGCCCCGGGTCAAGCTTTGCGTTGGGCGAGCAGTACTTC. This chain uses TRBV7-3 with TRBJ2-7, with D unclear. V lost 5 bases and J lost 6, with 23 bases in between. The germline gives CDR1 SGHTA, CDR2 FQGTGA. This CDR3 is built from 16 residues.

For the CDR3, the DNA is TGTGCCATCAGTTCGAGTACCAATGAAGAGACCCAGTACTTC. Amino acid sequence: CAISSSTNEETQYF. This chain uses TRBV10-3 with TRBJ2-5; D is ambiguous. Trimming took off 5 bases at V and 3 bases at J, with 13 bases between the two ends. This CDR3 comprises 14 residues. Germline V lookup: CDR1 ENHRY, CDR2 SYGVKD.

The chain uses TRBV6-1 and TRBJ2-1; 9 positions agree with TRBD2. This CDR3 comprises 16 residues. V shed 3 bases, J shed 3 bases, and the junction held 6 bases outside the gene matches. Germline V gene sequence: CDR1 MNHNS, CDR2 SASEGT. The CDR3 is CASSDLAGAFYNEQFF. CDR3 DNA sequence: TGTGCCAGCAGTGATTTAGCGGGAGCGTTCTACAATGAGCAGTTCTTC.

This chain joins TRBV6-6 and TRBJ2-4; 8 bases match TRBD1. In germline, CDR1 is MNHNY, CDR2 SVGAGI (reference sequence). The CDR3 spans 15 residues. V lost 5 bases to trimming and J lost 1 base; unmatched junction nucleotides: 4. CDR3 sequence: CASSSYRGAKNIQYF. The CDR3 DNA follows: TGTGCCAGCAGTAGCTACAGGGGGGCCAAAAACATTCAGTACTTC.

The CDR3 nucleotides are TGCGCCAGCAGCCAAGCGGGCGGGGGGGTACTAGAGACCCAGTACTTC. It codes for CASSQAGGGVLETQYF. The chain links TRBV4-3 to TRBJ2-5; TRBD2 agrees at 9 bases. J was trimmed by 4 bases and V by 1 base; bases with no gene match: 7. From germline, CDR1 is LGHNA and CDR2 YSLEER. The CDR3 consists of 16 residues.

This clone has a single count. The chain employs TRBV6-5 and TRBJ1-5; 9 bases agree with TRBD1. Germline V CDR1 and CDR2: MNHEY, SVGAGI. The CDR3 covers 14 residues. V shed 11 bases, J shed 6 bases, and the junction held 11 bases outside the gene matches. The chain's CDR3 is CACSTGGAGQPQHF. CDR3 nucleotides: TGTGCCTGTAGTACAGGGGGCGCAGGTCAGCCCCAGCATTTT.

The CDR3 loop is CARSLYVRQGGGGELFF. The DNA of the CDR3 is TGTGCCAGAAGCTTGTATGTCCGACAGGGCGGAGGCGGGGAGCTGTTTTTT. This chain connects TRBV5-3 to TRBJ2-2, with 7 nucleotides matching TRBD1. TRBV5-3 is known as an ORF, though its function is uncertain. CDR3 length: 17 residues. V was clipped by 1 base and J by 7 bases; unmatched bases: 13.

The rearrangement uses TRBV9 and TRBJ1-2, with 9 nucleotides matching TRBD1. Germline CDR1 reads SGDLS; CDR2 reads YYNGEE. The length of the CDR3 is 15 residues. V lost 4 bases, J lost 8 bases, and 12 bases stayed unmatched. CDR3 sequence reads: CASSPRTGEMGGYTF. The CDR3 region has the DNA TGTGCCAGCAGCCCCAGGACAGGGGAGATGGGCGGCTACACCTTC. The full variable domain, in which reference TRBV9 and TRBJ1-2 provide the parts outside the CDR3, is DSGVTQTPKHLITATGQRVTLRCSPRSGDLSVYWYQQSLDQGLQFLIQYYNGEERAKGNILERFSAQQFPDLHSELNLSSLELGDSALYFCASSPRTGEMGGYTFGSGTRLTVV.

The chain couples TRBV5-5 to TRBJ2-1, with D unresolved. This CDR3 is 13 amino acids long. Trimming took 0 bases from V and 10 from J, leaving 11 bases between them. The germline CDR1 and CDR2 sequences are SGHKS and YYEKEE (reference sequence). The DNA for the CDR3 is TGTGCCAGCAGCTTGGTTCCGCAGGTGGAGCAGTTCTTC. Its protein product is CASSLVPQVEQFF.

This sequence joins TRBV7-9 and TRBJ1-2; the D is unclear. Trimming took 4 bases from V and 6 from J, leaving 15 bases between them. The CDR3 length is 14 residues. Looked up from germline, CDR1 is SEHNR and CDR2 is FQNEAQ (reference sequence). CDR3 sequence (DNA): TGTGCCAGCAGCTCTCCCTTTAGCCCTCATGGCTACACCTTC. Translated, it gives CASSSPFSPHGYTF.

This clone has more than one count but fewer than ten. The chain carries TRBV16 and TRBJ2-7; D is possibly TRBD2 (5 bases). Per the germline V gene, CDR1 is KGHSY and CDR2 is FQNENV. V was clipped by 6 bases and J by 3 bases, with 12 bases between them. The CDR3 is 13 amino acids. CDR3 sequence reads: CASREGSGYEQYF. The CDR3 coding sequence is TGTGCCAGCAGAGAAGGCAGCGGCTACGAGCAGTACTTC.

The rearrangement links TRBV5-1 to TRBJ2-5, with 9 bases lining up with TRBD2. Unmatched junction bases numbered 3, after V lost 0 bases and J lost 3 bases. CDR3 size: 15 residues. Germline assignment: CDR1 SGHRS and CDR2 YFSETQ. The CDR3 sequence is CASSLEASGEETQYF. CDR3 in DNA: TGCGCCAGCAGCTTGGAGGCTAGCGGGGAAGAGACCCAGTACTTC. Filled out from reference TRBV5-1 and TRBJ2-5, the complete variable domain reads KAGVTQTPRYLIKTRGQQVTLSCSPISGHRSVSWYQQTPGQGLQFLFEYFSETQRNKGNFPGRFSGRQFSNSRSEMNVSTLELGDSALYLCASSLEASGEETQYFGPGTRLLVL.

This chain uses TRBV18 with TRBJ2-1, with 11 nucleotides matching TRBD2. The CDR3 spans 16 residues. V dropped 0 bases and J dropped 7; count of bases not matched to a gene: 5. Germline lookup yields CDR1 KGHSH and CDR2 LQKENI. CDR3 DNA: TGTGCCAGCTCACCACCGGTAGCGGGAGGGCTAAATGAGCAGTTCTTC. Encoded protein: CASSPPVAGGLNEQFF.